Described below is a single T cell receptor beta chain sequence and its context. The V gene lost 4 bases and the J gene lost 2 bases, with 10 bases spanning the gap. Looked up from germline, CDR1 is SGDLS and CDR2 is YYNGEE. The CDR3 is 14 amino acids. Survey-level immunoSEQ sequencing profiled the TCR beta repertoire. Generated by immunoSEQ multiplex PCR, the TCRdb table keeps only in-frame clones and is missing some. The sample includes around 50,000 clones, more than 80% of them seen just once. The chain has TRBV9 and TRBJ1-5; the D is unclear. The sequencing input was PBMCs. The origin of this receptor is a middle-aged man with rheumatoid arthritis. The CDR3 reads CASSFDPGNQPQHF. As DNA, the CDR3 is TGTGCCAGCAGCTTTGACCCCGGCAATCAGCCCCAGCATTTT.